This T cell receptor beta chain emerged from a study of blood T cell repertoires in COVID-19. Study-level background: PBMCs, B-cell-depleted T cells, or T cells were the source of the cDNA or gDNA that made up the material.

After removal of 0 bases from V and 5 bases from J, the junction contained 1 base not matched to a gene. This CDR3 contains 14 residues. Germline V lookup: CDR1 LGHDT, CDR2 YNNKEL (reference sequence). Under the authors' procedure: Reference gene primer amplification gave nucleated cell count estimates. The assay was immunoSEQ multiplex PCR, and TCRdb's table has in-frame clones only and misses some. From that table come the V and J calls and clone size; the DNA was used to work out D and trimming. The profile covers 150,000 to 200,000 clones, with about 80% appearing a single time and approximately 12% taken by the ten largest.

J is TRBJ1-2 and V is TRBV3-1 (or the pseudogene TRBV3-2), with 9 positions matching TRBD1. Sequenced: peripheral blood. The TCR comes from a man aged 65 to 79 who had recovered from COVID-19. The CDR3 bases are TGTGCCAGCAGCCAAGATGACAGGGGGTATGGCTACACCTTC. Translating gives CASSQDDRGYGYTF.